There are many counts of the clone carrying this TCR beta chain. The sample belongs to a study of T-cell reconstitution after alpha-beta-depleted transplantation in children. Germline V gene lookup returns CDR1 KGHSH and CDR2 LQKENI. The CDR3 extends over 16 amino acids. V was cut by 8 bases and J by 1 base, with 20 bases left in between. TCRbeta library construction was performed incorporating unique molecular identifiers. TCRdb redid the calling of the PCR reads with MiXCR, one entry per CDR3 protein. The profile shows about 500,000 distinct CDR3 sequences, 32% of them singletons. Here the sequenced sample was PBMCs from the stem cell graft donor, taken from the stem cell graft. The receptor's source is a human donor who donated a stem cell graft to a child with aplastic anemia. This chain joins TRBV18 and TRBJ2-5, with D perhaps TRBD1 or TRBD2 (5 bases each). The CDR3 region is CASGRGATPVQETQYF. Here the CDR3 DNA reads TGTGCCAGCGGAAGGGGAGCTACCCCAGTCCAAGAGACCCAGTACTTC.